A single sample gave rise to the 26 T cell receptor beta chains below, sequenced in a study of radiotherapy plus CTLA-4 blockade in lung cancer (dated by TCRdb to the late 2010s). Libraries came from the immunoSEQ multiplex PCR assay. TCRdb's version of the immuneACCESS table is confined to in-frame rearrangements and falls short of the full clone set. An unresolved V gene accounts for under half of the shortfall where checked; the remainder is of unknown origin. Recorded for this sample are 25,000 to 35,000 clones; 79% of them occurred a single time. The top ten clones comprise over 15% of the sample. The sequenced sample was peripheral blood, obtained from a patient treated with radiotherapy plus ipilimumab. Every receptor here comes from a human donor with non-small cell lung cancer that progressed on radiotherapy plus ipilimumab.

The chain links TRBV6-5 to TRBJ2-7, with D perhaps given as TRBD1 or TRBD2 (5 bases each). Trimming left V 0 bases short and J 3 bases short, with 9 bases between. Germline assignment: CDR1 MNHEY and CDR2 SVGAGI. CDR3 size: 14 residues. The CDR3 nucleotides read TGTGCCAGCAGTTACTCGGCAGGGAGCTACGAGCAGTACTTC. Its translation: CASSYSAGSYEQYF.

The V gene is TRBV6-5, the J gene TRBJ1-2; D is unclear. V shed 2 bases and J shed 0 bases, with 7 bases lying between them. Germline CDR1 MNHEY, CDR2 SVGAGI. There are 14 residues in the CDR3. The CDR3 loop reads CASSYASANYGYTF. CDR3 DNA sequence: TGTGCCAGCAGTTACGCTTCCGCTAACTATGGCTACACCTTC.

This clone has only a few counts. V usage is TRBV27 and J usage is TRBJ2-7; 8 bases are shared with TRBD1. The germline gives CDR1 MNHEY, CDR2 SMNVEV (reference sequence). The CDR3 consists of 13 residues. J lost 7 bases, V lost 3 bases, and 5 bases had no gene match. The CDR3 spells CASSFGTGGEQYF. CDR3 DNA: TGTGCCAGCAGTTTCGGGACAGGAGGGGAGCAGTACTTC.

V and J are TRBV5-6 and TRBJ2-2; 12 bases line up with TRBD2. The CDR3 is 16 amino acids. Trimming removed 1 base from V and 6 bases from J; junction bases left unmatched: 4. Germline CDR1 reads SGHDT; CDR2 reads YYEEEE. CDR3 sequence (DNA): TGTGCCAGCAGCTTGTGGGCTAGCGGGAGGGCCGGGGAGCTGTTTTTT. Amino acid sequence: CASSLWASGRAGELFF.

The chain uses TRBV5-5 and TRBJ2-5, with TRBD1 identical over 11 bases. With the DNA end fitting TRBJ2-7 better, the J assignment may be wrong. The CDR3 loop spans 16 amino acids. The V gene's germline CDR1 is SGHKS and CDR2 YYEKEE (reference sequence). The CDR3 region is CASSLTGTGGSYEQYF. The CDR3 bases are TGTGCCAGCAGCTTAACCGGGACAGGGGGTTCCTACGAGCAGTACTTC.

The CDR3: CASSAGGRAYEQYF. CDR3 DNA sequence: TGTGCCAGCAGCGCAGGCGGGAGGGCCTACGAGCAGTACTTC. The J gene is TRBJ2-7, the V gene TRBV9; TRBD2 matches at 9 bases. CDR1 is SGDLS, CDR2 YYNGEE, per germline. Trimming took 3 bases from V and 2 from J; bases not matched to a gene: 3. The CDR3 totals 14 residues.

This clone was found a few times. In nucleotides, the CDR3 is TGTGCCAGCAGTGGCGACAGGGTTGGGGCCAACGTCCTGACTTTC. Its translation: CASSGDRVGANVLTF. The chain joins TRBV2 to TRBJ2-6; TRBD1 aligns across 7 bases. The CDR3 totals 15 residues. Germline assignment: CDR1 SNHLY and CDR2 FYNNEI. The J segment lost 3 bases and the V segment lost 4 bases, leaving 3 bases of the junction unmatched.

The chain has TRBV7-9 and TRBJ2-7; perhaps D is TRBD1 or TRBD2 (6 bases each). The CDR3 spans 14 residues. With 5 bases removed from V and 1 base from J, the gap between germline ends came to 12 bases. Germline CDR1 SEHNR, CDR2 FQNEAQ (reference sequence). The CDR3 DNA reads TGTGCCAGCAGCCTAAAAGGGGGGTCCTACGAGCAGTACTTC. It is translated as CASSLKGGSYEQYF.

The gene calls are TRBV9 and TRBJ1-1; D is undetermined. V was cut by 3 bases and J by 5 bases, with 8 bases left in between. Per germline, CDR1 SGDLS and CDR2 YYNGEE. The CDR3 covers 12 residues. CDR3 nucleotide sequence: TGTGCCAGCAGCGCCGGTCTTACTGAAGCTTTCTTT. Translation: CASSAGLTEAFF.

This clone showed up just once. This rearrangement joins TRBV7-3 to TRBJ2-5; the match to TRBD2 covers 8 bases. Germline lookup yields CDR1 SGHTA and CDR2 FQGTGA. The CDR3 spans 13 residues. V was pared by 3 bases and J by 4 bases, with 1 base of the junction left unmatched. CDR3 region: CASSFSGTETQYF. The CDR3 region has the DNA TGTGCCAGCAGCTTTAGCGGGACAGAGACCCAGTACTTC.

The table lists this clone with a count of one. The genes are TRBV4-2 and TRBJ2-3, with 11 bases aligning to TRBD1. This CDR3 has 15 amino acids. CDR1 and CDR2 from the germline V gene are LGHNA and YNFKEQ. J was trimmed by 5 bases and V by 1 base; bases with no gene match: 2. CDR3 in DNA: TGTGCCAGCAGCCAAGGGGACAGGGGGGGAGATACGCAGTATTTT. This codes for CASSQGDRGGDTQYF.

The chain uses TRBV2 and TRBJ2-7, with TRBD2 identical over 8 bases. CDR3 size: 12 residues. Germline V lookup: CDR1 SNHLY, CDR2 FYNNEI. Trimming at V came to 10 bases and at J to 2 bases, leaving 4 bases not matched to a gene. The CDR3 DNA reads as TGTGCCACAGCGGGAGAGACCTACGAGCAGTACTTC. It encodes CATAGETYEQYF.

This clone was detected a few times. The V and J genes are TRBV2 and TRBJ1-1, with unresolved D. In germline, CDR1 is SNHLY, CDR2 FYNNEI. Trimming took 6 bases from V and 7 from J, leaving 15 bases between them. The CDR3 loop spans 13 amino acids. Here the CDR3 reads CASRNEGGIEAFF. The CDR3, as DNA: TGTGCCAGCAGGAACGAGGGCGGTATTGAAGCTTTCTTT.

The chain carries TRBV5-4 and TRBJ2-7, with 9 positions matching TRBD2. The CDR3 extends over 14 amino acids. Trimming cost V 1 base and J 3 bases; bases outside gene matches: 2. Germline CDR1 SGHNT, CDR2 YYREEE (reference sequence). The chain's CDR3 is CASSLSSGSYEQYF. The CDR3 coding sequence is TGTGCCAGCAGCTTGAGTAGCGGGAGCTACGAGCAGTACTTC.

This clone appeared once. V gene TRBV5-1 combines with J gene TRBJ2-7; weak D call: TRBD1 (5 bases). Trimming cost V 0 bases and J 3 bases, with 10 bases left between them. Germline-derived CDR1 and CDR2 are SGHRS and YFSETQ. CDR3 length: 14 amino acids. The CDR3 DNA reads TGCGCCAGCAGCTTGGACCACAGGAGCTACGAGCAGTACTTC. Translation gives CASSLDHRSYEQYF.

CDR3 sequence: CASSAEEETQYF. In DNA form, the CDR3 reads TGTGCCAGCAGTGCGGAGGAAGAGACCCAGTACTTC. The rearrangement links TRBV6-5 to TRBJ2-5; D possibly corresponds to TRBD2 (5 bases). Germline V gene lookup returns CDR1 MNHEY and CDR2 SVGAGI. The CDR3 is 12 residues long. The V gene lost 5 bases and the J gene lost 3 bases, with 7 bases spanning the gap.

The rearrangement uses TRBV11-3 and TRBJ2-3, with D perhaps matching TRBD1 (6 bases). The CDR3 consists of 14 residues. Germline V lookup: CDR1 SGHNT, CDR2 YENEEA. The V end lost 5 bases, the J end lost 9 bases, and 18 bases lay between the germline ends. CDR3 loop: CASSQGTNSATQYF. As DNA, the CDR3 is TGTGCCAGCAGCCAGGGGACAAACTCCGCGACGCAGTATTTT.

The DNA of the CDR3 is TGTGCCAGCAGCTTAGGGACAGGGTTACAGCCCCAGCATTTT. This codes for CASSLGTGLQPQHF. The J gene is TRBJ1-5, the V gene TRBV7-9, with 8 bases aligning to TRBD1. The V and J ends lost 1 base and 7 bases, in that order; junction bases with no gene match: 3. Germline V gives CDR1 SEHNR, CDR2 FQNEAQ (reference sequence). This CDR3 comprises 14 residues.

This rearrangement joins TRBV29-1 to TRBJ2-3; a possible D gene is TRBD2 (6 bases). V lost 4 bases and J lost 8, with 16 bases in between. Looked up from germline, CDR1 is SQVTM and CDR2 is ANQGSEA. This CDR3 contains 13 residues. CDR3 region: CSVVLGGAGTQYF. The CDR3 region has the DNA TGCAGCGTTGTTTTAGGAGGGGCGGGTACGCAGTATTTT.

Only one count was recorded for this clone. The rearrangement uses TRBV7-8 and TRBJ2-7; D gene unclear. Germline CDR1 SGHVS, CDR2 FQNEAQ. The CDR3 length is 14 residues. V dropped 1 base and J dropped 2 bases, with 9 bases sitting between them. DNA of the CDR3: TGTGCCAGCAGCTTAGTACAGTATACCTACGAGCAGTACTTC. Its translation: CASSLVQYTYEQYF.

The CDR3 DNA reads as TGCGCCAGCAGCCAAGGGGGCGGGAGCCCACAAGAGACCCAGTACTTC. Protein: CASSQGGGSPQETQYF. The rearrangement links TRBV4-1 to TRBJ2-5; 7 bases match TRBD2. The CDR3 sequence is 16 residues long. Trimming cost V 1 base and J 2 bases; bases outside gene matches: 7. Germline V gives CDR1 MGHRA, CDR2 YSYEKL.

CDR3 coding DNA: TGTGCCAGCAGTGGCCTTCGAAATGAAAAACTGTTTTTT. Protein: CASSGLRNEKLFF. The J gene is TRBJ1-4, the V gene TRBV2; the D is unclear. The V end was cut by 4 bases, the J end by 5 bases, with 8 bases between. This CDR3 comprises 13 residues. The germline V gene encodes CDR1 SNHLY and CDR2 FYNNEI.

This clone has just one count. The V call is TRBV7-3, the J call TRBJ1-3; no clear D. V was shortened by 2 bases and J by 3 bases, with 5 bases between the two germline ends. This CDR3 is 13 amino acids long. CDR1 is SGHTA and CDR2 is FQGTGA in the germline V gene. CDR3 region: CASSLSIGNTIYF. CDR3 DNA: TGTGCCAGCAGCTTATCAATTGGAAACACCATATATTTT. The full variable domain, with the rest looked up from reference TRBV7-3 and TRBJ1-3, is GAGVSQTPSNKVTEKGKYVELRCDPISGHTALYWYRQSLGQGPEFLIYFQGTGAADDSGLPNDRFFAVRPEGSVSTLKIQRTERGDSAVYLCASSLSIGNTIYFGEGSWLTVV.

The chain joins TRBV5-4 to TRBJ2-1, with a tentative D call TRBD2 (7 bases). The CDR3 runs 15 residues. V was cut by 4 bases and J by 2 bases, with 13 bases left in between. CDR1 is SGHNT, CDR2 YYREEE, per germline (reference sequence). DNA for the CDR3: TGTGCCAGCAGCGGGGGGGCCGGGGCCTACAATGAGCAGTTCTTC. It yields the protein CASSGGAGAYNEQFF.

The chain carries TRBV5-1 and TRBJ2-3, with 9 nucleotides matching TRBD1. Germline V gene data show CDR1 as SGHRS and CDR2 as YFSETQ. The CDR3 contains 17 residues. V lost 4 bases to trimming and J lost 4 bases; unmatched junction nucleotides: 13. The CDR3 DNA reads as TGCGCCAGCAGCCGGACAGGGGTAGCTAGCGGTGCAGATACGCAGTATTTT. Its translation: CASSRTGVASGADTQYF.

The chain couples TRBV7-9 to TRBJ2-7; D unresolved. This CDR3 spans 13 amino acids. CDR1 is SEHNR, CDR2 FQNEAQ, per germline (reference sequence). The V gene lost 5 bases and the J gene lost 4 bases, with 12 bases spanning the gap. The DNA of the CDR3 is TGTGCCAGCAGCCCTATGGGAAGATACGAGCAGTACTTC. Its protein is CASSPMGRYEQYF.